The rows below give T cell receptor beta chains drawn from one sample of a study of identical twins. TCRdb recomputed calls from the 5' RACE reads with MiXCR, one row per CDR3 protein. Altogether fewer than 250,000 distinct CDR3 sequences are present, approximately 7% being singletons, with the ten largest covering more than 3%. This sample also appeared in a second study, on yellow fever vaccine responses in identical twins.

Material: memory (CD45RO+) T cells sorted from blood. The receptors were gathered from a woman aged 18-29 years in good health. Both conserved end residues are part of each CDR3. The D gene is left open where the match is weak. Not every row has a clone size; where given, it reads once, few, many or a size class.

CDR3nt: TGTGCCAGCAGCCAAGAACGAGGCTTCGAGCAGTTCTTC
CDR3aa: CASSQERGFEQFF
d_gene: -
abundance: many
j_gene: TRBJ2-1
v_gene: TRBV3-1

CDR3nt: TGCGCCAGCAGCCGGGGACTAGCGGACTACAATGAGCAGTTCTTC
CDR3aa: CASSRGLADYNEQFF
d_gene: TRBD2
abundance: many
j_gene: TRBJ2-1
v_gene: TRBV3-1

CDR3nt: TGTGCCAGCAGCGACCCCGGGACGGGTACGCAGTATTTT
CDR3aa: CASSDPGTGTQYF
d_gene: -
abundance: few
j_gene: TRBJ2-3
v_gene: TRBV7-3

CDR3nt: TGTGCCAGCAGTACAGGGGTTGGGGCCAACGTCCTGACTTTC
CDR3aa: CASSTGVGANVLTF
d_gene: TRBD1
abundance: few
j_gene: TRBJ2-6
v_gene: TRBV2

CDR3nt: TGCAGTGCAGCAGCTGGGGGAGACTTCTCTGGAAACACCATATATTTT
CDR3aa: CSAAAGGDFSGNTIYF
d_gene: -
abundance: many
j_gene: TRBJ1-3
v_gene: TRBV20-1

CDR3nt: TGCAGTGCTACGTCAGGGTTCCAAGAGACCCAGTACTTC
CDR3aa: CSATSGFQETQYF
d_gene: -
abundance: -
j_gene: TRBJ2-5
v_gene: TRBV20-1

CDR3nt: TGTGCCAGCAGCCAAGATGCCCAGGGTATCGGGGAGCTGTTTTTT
CDR3aa: CASSQDAQGIGELFF
d_gene: -
abundance: many
j_gene: TRBJ2-2
v_gene: TRBV4-2

CDR3nt: TGCAGCGGTAAAGCGGGGGGGCTCTACAATGAGCAGTTCTTC
CDR3aa: CSGKAGGLYNEQFF
d_gene: TRBD2
abundance: -
j_gene: TRBJ2-1
v_gene: TRBV29-1

CDR3nt: TGTGCCAGCAGCTTAGTGCCCGGGCCTTACGAGCAGTACTTC
CDR3aa: CASSLVPGPYEQYF
d_gene: -
abundance: -
j_gene: TRBJ2-7
v_gene: TRBV7-6

CDR3nt: TGCGCCAGCAGCTCCAGACAGGGTTACACTGAAGCTTTCTTT
CDR3aa: CASSSRQGYTEAFF
d_gene: TRBD1
abundance: -
j_gene: TRBJ1-1
v_gene: TRBV5-1

CDR3nt: TGTGCCAGCAGTTTGGCTCCGTCCTACGAGCAGTACTTC
CDR3aa: CASSLAPSYEQYF
d_gene: -
abundance: many
j_gene: TRBJ2-7
v_gene: TRBV12-3/TRBV12-4

CDR3nt: TGTGCCAGCAGCGTTGGGACAGCTAATTCACCCCTCCACTTT
CDR3aa: CASSVGTANSPLHF
d_gene: TRBD1
abundance: many
j_gene: TRBJ1-6
v_gene: TRBV9

CDR3nt: TGTGCCAGCAGTTCGTCGAACACCGGGGAGCTGTTTTTT
CDR3aa: CASSSSNTGELFF
d_gene: -
abundance: many
j_gene: TRBJ2-2
v_gene: TRBV12-3/TRBV12-4

CDR3nt: TGCAGTGCTTCCCACAGGGGGCGAGGAGAGACCCAGTACTTC
CDR3aa: CSASHRGRGETQYF
d_gene: TRBD1
abundance: -
j_gene: TRBJ2-5
v_gene: TRBV20-1

CDR3nt: TGTGCCAGCAGTGGGGGGGACAGGGGCCACGAGCAGTACTTC
CDR3aa: CASSGGDRGHEQYF
d_gene: TRBD1
abundance: -
j_gene: TRBJ2-7
v_gene: TRBV25-1

CDR3nt: TGTGCCAGCAGTGCCCGGACAGAGAACACTGAAGCTTTCTTT
CDR3aa: CASSARTENTEAFF
d_gene: -
abundance: many
j_gene: TRBJ1-1
v_gene: TRBV2

CDR3nt: TGCGCCAGCAGGGGGAGTGTCAGGGCCACCGGGGAGCTGTTTTTT
CDR3aa: CASRGSVRATGELFF
d_gene: -
abundance: -
j_gene: TRBJ2-2
v_gene: TRBV5-1

CDR3nt: TGCAGTGCTAGCGACGCCTACGAGCAGTACTTC
CDR3aa: CSASDAYEQYF
d_gene: -
abundance: few
j_gene: TRBJ2-7
v_gene: TRBV20-1

CDR3nt: TGTGCCAGTTGTACCCGTTACACTAATTCACCCCTCCACTTT
CDR3aa: CASCTRYTNSPLHF
d_gene: -
abundance: many
j_gene: TRBJ1-6
v_gene: TRBV6-1

CDR3nt: TGTGCCAGCAGCTTAGAAGCGGCCTACGGGGACTCTGGAAACACCATATATTTT
CDR3aa: CASSLEAAYGDSGNTIYF
d_gene: -
abundance: -
j_gene: TRBJ1-3
v_gene: TRBV11-1

CDR3nt: TGTGCCAGCAGCCGGGGAGAATACTATGGCTACACCTTC
CDR3aa: CASSRGEYYGYTF
d_gene: -
abundance: few
j_gene: TRBJ1-2
v_gene: TRBV3-1

CDR3nt: TGCGCCAGCAGCTTGGCTAGCGGTCGAAGCACAGATACGCAGTATTTT
CDR3aa: CASSLASGRSTDTQYF
d_gene: TRBD2
abundance: few
j_gene: TRBJ2-3
v_gene: TRBV5-1

CDR3nt: TGTGCCAGCAGTTTCTACGGGTTCGGTGGAGATACGCAGTATTTT
CDR3aa: CASSFYGFGGDTQYF
d_gene: -
abundance: many
j_gene: TRBJ2-3
v_gene: TRBV12-3/TRBV12-4

CDR3nt: TGCGCCAGCAGCCCCGCGAACACCGGGGAGCTGTTTTTT
CDR3aa: CASSPANTGELFF
d_gene: -
abundance: -
j_gene: TRBJ2-2
v_gene: TRBV10-1

CDR3nt: TGTGCCAGCTCAAACGGGAACACTGAAGCTTTCTTT
CDR3aa: CASSNGNTEAFF
d_gene: -
abundance: many
j_gene: TRBJ1-1
v_gene: TRBV18

CDR3nt: TGTGCCAGCAGACCCGCCGTGGGACAGGGTTATGGCTACACCTTC
CDR3aa: CASRPAVGQGYGYTF
d_gene: TRBD1
abundance: few
j_gene: TRBJ1-2
v_gene: TRBV25-1

CDR3nt: TGTGCCAGCAGTGAATATTCCCCGACACTAGCGGGAGTCCATGAGCAGTTCTTC
CDR3aa: CASSEYSPTLAGVHEQFF
d_gene: TRBD2
abundance: few
j_gene: TRBJ2-1
v_gene: TRBV6-1

CDR3nt: TGTGCCAGCAGCTTCGGGACAGGGGGTGGCTACACCTTC
CDR3aa: CASSFGTGGGYTF
d_gene: TRBD1
abundance: -
j_gene: TRBJ1-2
v_gene: TRBV7-9

CDR3nt: TGCGCCAGCAGTGAATGGGGGCGAGACTATGGCTACACCTTC
CDR3aa: CASSEWGRDYGYTF
d_gene: -
abundance: few
j_gene: TRBJ1-2
v_gene: TRBV10-2

CDR3nt: TGTGCCAGCAGCCCTATGGCGGGATCCTACAATGAGCAGTTCTTC
CDR3aa: CASSPMAGSYNEQFF
d_gene: -
abundance: many
j_gene: TRBJ2-1
v_gene: TRBV11-2

CDR3nt: TGCAGTGCTAGGGGGGAGCGGGAGTCCGATGAGCAGTTCTTC
CDR3aa: CSARGERESDEQFF
d_gene: TRBD2
abundance: -
j_gene: TRBJ2-1
v_gene: TRBV20-1

CDR3nt: TGTGCCATCATGGCGGGAGGAACAGATACGCAGTATTTT
CDR3aa: CAIMAGGTDTQYF
d_gene: TRBD2
abundance: -
j_gene: TRBJ2-3
v_gene: TRBV10-3

CDR3nt: TGCGCCAGCAGCCAAGCCCTTGGGGGGAGTAGCGGGAGGGAGACCCAGTACTTC
CDR3aa: CASSQALGGSSGRETQYF
d_gene: TRBD2
abundance: few
j_gene: TRBJ2-5
v_gene: TRBV4-1

CDR3nt: TGTGCCAGCAGCTCCCCGGTGTGGAACACTGAAGCTTTCTTT
CDR3aa: CASSSPVWNTEAFF
d_gene: -
abundance: many
j_gene: TRBJ1-1
v_gene: TRBV7-2

CDR3nt: TGTGCCAGCAGCCAAGGGACAGGGGGGCCGGGGGATACGCAGTATTTT
CDR3aa: CASSQGTGGPGDTQYF
d_gene: TRBD1
abundance: few
j_gene: TRBJ2-3
v_gene: TRBV3-1

CDR3nt: TGTGCCACTTCCGGGCCGACTAAAGGAAACACCATATATTTT
CDR3aa: CATSGPTKGNTIYF
d_gene: -
abundance: many
j_gene: TRBJ1-3
v_gene: TRBV6-1

CDR3nt: TGCGCCAGCAGACATGATGGACAGGGGAACACCATATATTTT
CDR3aa: CASRHDGQGNTIYF
d_gene: TRBD1
abundance: many
j_gene: TRBJ1-3
v_gene: TRBV5-1

CDR3nt: TGTGCCAGCGGAGGACAGATCCAAGAGACCCAGTACTTC
CDR3aa: CASGGQIQETQYF
d_gene: -
abundance: many
j_gene: TRBJ2-5
v_gene: TRBV12-3/TRBV12-4

CDR3nt: TGCGCCAGCAGCCCCACTAGCGGGAGGGCCGGTTCCTACGAGCAGTACTTC
CDR3aa: CASSPTSGRAGSYEQYF
d_gene: TRBD2
abundance: many
j_gene: TRBJ2-7
v_gene: TRBV5-1

CDR3nt: TGTGCCAGCAGTGAAGGTGGGGGCACCGGGGAGCTGTTTTTT
CDR3aa: CASSEGGGTGELFF
d_gene: -
abundance: few
j_gene: TRBJ2-2
v_gene: TRBV6-1

CDR3nt: TGTGCCAGCAGCCAAACGCGGACGAATTCACCCCTCCACTTT
CDR3aa: CASSQTRTNSPLHF
d_gene: -
abundance: -
j_gene: TRBJ1-6
v_gene: TRBV3-1

CDR3nt: TGTGCCAGCTCATCCCCTTGGGGGGGGAGCACAGATACGCAGTATTTT
CDR3aa: CASSSPWGGSTDTQYF
d_gene: TRBD2
abundance: few
j_gene: TRBJ2-3
v_gene: TRBV18

CDR3nt: TGCAGTGCTATAAACCGGCAGCGGAGCACAGATACGCAGTATTTT
CDR3aa: CSAINRQRSTDTQYF
d_gene: -
abundance: -
j_gene: TRBJ2-3
v_gene: TRBV20-1